The entry below describes one TCR beta chain. Study processing details: Reference gene primer amplification in the assay estimated nucleated cell counts. Profiled with immunoSEQ multiplex PCR; TCRdb holds only in-frame clones, not every one. The V and J calls and the clone size are those of that table, but D and trimming were determined from the DNA. The sample includes 320,000 or so clones, approximately 81% of them seen just once. Deletions cut 6 bases from V and 0 bases from J, with 10 bases between. CDR1 is SGHRS, CDR2 YFSETQ, per germline. This CDR3 region has 13 residues. The data stem from a study of blood T cell repertoires in COVID-19. Looking at the study overall: Sample material is recorded as cDNA or gDNA derived from T cells, B-cell-depleted T cells, or PBMCs.

Ages ranged from roughly 18 to 100 years, with residence in 24 US areas. In assigning cohorts, the study relied on participant-reported clinical history. The chain couples TRBV5-1 to TRBJ2-7; D is perhaps TRBD2 (5 bases). Sequenced sample: PBMCs or T cells enriched from blood (not recorded which). The receptor was derived from a woman younger than 45 who had been exposed to COVID-19. The CDR3 is CASNPGISYEQYF. DNA for the CDR3: TGCGCCAGCAACCCCGGGATCTCCTACGAGCAGTACTTC. The full variable domain, in which reference TRBV5-1 and TRBJ2-7 provide the parts outside the CDR3, is KAGVTQTPRYLIKTRGQQVTLSCSPISGHRSVSWYQQTPGQGLQFLFEYFSETQRNKGNFPGRFSGRQFSNSRSEMNVSTLELGDSALYLCASNPGISYEQYFGPGTRLTVT.